A selection of T cell receptor beta chains follows, all from one sample in a study of post-analysis software for immune sequencing data. TCRdb redid the calling of the PCR reads with MiXCR, one entry per CDR3 protein. This sample has roughly 700,000 distinct CDR3 sequences, with about 27% found just once. The sequenced material came from blood. The receptors shown here come from a girl under 18 with multiple sclerosis. Both conserved end residues are part of each CDR3. Fields, in order: clone size, J gene, V gene, D gene, CDR3 protein, CDR3 DNA. D genes are given only for firm matches. Size is stated for part of the rows, as once, few or many counts, or as a class when the clone is expanded.

clone size: few
J gene: TRBJ1-2
V gene: TRBV12-3/TRBV12-4
D gene: NA
CDR3 protein: CASSLHLDSYYGYTF
CDR3 DNA: TGTGCCAGCAGTCTACACTTAGACAGCTACTATGGCTACACCTTC

clone size: NA
J gene: TRBJ2-3
V gene: TRBV9
D gene: TRBD2
CDR3 protein: CASSPGTSGRTDTQYF
CDR3 DNA: TGTGCCAGCAGCCCCGGGACTAGCGGGAGGACAGATACGCAGTATTTT

clone size: NA
J gene: TRBJ2-7
V gene: TRBV7-2
D gene: NA
CDR3 protein: CASSSQTGRAQYF
CDR3 DNA: TGTGCCAGCAGCTCCCAGACAGGGAGGGCCCAGTACTTC

clone size: NA
J gene: TRBJ2-7
V gene: TRBV7-9
D gene: TRBD2
CDR3 protein: CASSLAGGGYEQYF
CDR3 DNA: TGTGCCAGCAGCTTAGCTGGCGGGGGCTACGAGCAGTACTTC

clone size: NA
J gene: TRBJ2-3
V gene: TRBV14
D gene: NA
CDR3 protein: CASSPHLLLGIGADTQYF
CDR3 DNA: TGTGCCAGCAGCCCGCATTTACTCTTGGGGATTGGCGCAGATACGCAGTATTTT

clone size: few
J gene: TRBJ2-3
V gene: TRBV15
D gene: NA
CDR3 protein: CATSRSYRRTSSTDTQYF
CDR3 DNA: TGTGCCACCAGCCGAAGCTACAGGAGAACCTCTAGCACAGATACGCAGTATTTT

clone size: NA
J gene: TRBJ2-6
V gene: TRBV5-1
D gene: NA
CDR3 protein: CASSQSTGISGANVLTF
CDR3 DNA: TGCGCCAGCAGCCAATCGACAGGCATCTCTGGGGCCAACGTCCTGACTTTC

clone size: once
J gene: TRBJ2-7
V gene: TRBV7-2
D gene: NA
CDR3 protein: CASSLGGTLSPRTYEQYF
CDR3 DNA: TGTGCCAGCAGCTTAGGGGGGACTCTCAGCCCGAGAACCTACGAGCAGTACTTC

clone size: few
J gene: TRBJ2-5
V gene: TRBV5-1
D gene: TRBD1
CDR3 protein: CASSMDRAETQYF
CDR3 DNA: TGCGCCAGCAGCATGGACAGGGCGGAGACCCAGTACTTC

clone size: few
J gene: TRBJ1-5
V gene: TRBV6-1
D gene: TRBD1
CDR3 protein: CATGEEGQVNNQPQHF
CDR3 DNA: TGTGCCACTGGGGAAGAAGGACAGGTAAACAATCAGCCCCAGCATTTT

clone size: NA
J gene: TRBJ2-1
V gene: TRBV7-2
D gene: TRBD2
CDR3 protein: CASSLVGLAGTNEQFF
CDR3 DNA: TGTGCCAGCAGCTTAGTCGGACTAGCGGGGACTAATGAGCAGTTCTTC

clone size: few
J gene: TRBJ2-3
V gene: TRBV7-2
D gene: NA
CDR3 protein: CASSAVAADTQYF
CDR3 DNA: TGTGCCAGCAGTGCCGTAGCGGCAGATACGCAGTATTTT

clone size: NA
J gene: TRBJ2-2
V gene: TRBV7-8
D gene: NA
CDR3 protein: CASSLALGQNTGELFF
CDR3 DNA: TGTGCCAGCAGCTTAGCGTTGGGACAGAACACCGGGGAGCTGTTTTTT

clone size: NA
J gene: TRBJ1-6
V gene: TRBV7-2
D gene: NA
CDR3 protein: CASSLAITGNQSPLHF
CDR3 DNA: TGTGCCAGCAGCTTAGCCATAACAGGGAATCAGTCACCCCTCCACTTT